The 4 T cell receptor beta chains listed next were all sequenced from one sample in a study of blood T cell repertoires in COVID-19. Profiled with immunoSEQ multiplex PCR; TCRdb holds only in-frame clones, not every one. The sample shows 250,000 to 350,000 clones, around 85% of them seen only once. The source material was peripheral blood. The receptors were gathered from a young woman who had recovered from COVID-19.

The chain couples TRBV29-1 to TRBJ2-7; 12 nucleotides agree with TRBD2. V dropped 6 bases and J dropped 6; count of bases not matched to a gene: 12. The CDR3 totals 15 residues. The germline gives CDR1 SQVTM, CDR2 ANQGSEA. CDR3 in amino acids: CSVGPPLAGGFEQYF. The CDR3 DNA reads TGCAGCGTGGGCCCTCCTCTAGCGGGAGGGTTCGAGCAGTACTTC.

The genes are TRBV20-1 and TRBJ1-2; 7 bases match TRBD1. CDR3 length: 13 amino acids. Germline CDR1 DFQATT, CDR2 SNEGSKA (reference sequence). V gave up 3 bases and J gave up 7 bases; unmatched junction bases: 8. CDR3: CSASQGGQIGYTF. CDR3 DNA: TGCAGTGCTAGTCAGGGGGGCCAAATTGGCTACACCTTC.

In this sample, this clone turned up once. The V and J genes are TRBV15 and TRBJ1-6, with TRBD1 matching over 7 bases. CDR3 length equals 13 residues. The junction had 12 bases not matched to a gene; V was cut back by 11 bases and J by 11 bases. From germline, CDR1 is LNHNV and CDR2 YYDKDF (reference sequence). CDR3 region: CAASEGGNPPLHF. CDR3 in DNA: TGTGCCGCTTCAGAAGGGGGCAATCCACCCCTCCACTTT.

The V call is TRBV6-2 or TRBV6-3, the J call TRBJ1-2; 9 positions match TRBD1. CDR1 and CDR2 from the germline V gene are MNHEY and SVGEGT. Trimming at V came to 5 bases and at J to 6 bases, leaving 7 bases not matched to a gene. The CDR3 contains 14 residues. Here the CDR3 DNA reads TGTGCCAGCAGTGATCTGGACAGGGGTGATGGCTACACCTTC. It encodes CASSDLDRGDGYTF.